These T cell receptor beta chains were read from a single sample in a study of T-cell reconstitution after alpha-beta-depleted transplantation in children. TCRdb re-called the PCR reads with MiXCR, one entry per CDR3 protein. Here the sample spans roughly 200,000 distinct CDR3 sequences, roughly 9.1% being singletons. Sequenced here: PBMCs, mostly from graft donor cells, sampled 360 days after TCRalphabeta/CD19-depleted stem cell transplant. Receptors were obtained from a male patient between 2 and 9 years old who had a stem cell transplant for acute myeloid leukemia, so the T cells may come from the graft donor. The CDR3 runs from the conserved cysteine through the conserved F or W. Each record gives: J gene, clone size, V gene, CDR3 protein. The size field is filled for only some rows; it gives once, few, many or a size class.

>TRBJ1-1|few|TRBV5-1
CASSISNTEAFF
>TRBJ2-5|many|TRBV23-1
CASSQYPGLADQETQYF
>TRBJ1-2|.|TRBV3-1
CASSHPTGFESYTF
>TRBJ2-3|few|TRBV14
CASSQVGLARTDTQYF
>TRBJ2-2|few|TRBV18
CASSKDSPNTGELFF
>TRBJ2-7|.|TRBV7-2
CASSLGGTGGSYEQYF
>TRBJ2-4|many|TRBV27
CASSERALGNIQYF
>TRBJ2-3|.|TRBV7-2
CASSLKFEIGTDTQYF
>TRBJ2-5|many|TRBV20-1
CSASVGLAGRETQYF
>TRBJ2-7|many|TRBV5-1
CASSLTPTYEQYF
>TRBJ2-6|few|TRBV4-3
CASSQDKYLVAGANVLTF
>TRBJ2-7|.|TRBV20-1
CSGSGRSYEQYF
>TRBJ2-3|many|TRBV20-1
CSADLGPDTQYF
>TRBJ2-3|many|TRBV5-1
CASSLVPASTDTQYF
>TRBJ1-6|many|TRBV25-1
CASSDLQGVNSPLHF
>TRBJ2-3|many|TRBV28
CASSLGRITDTQYF
>TRBJ1-6|.|TRBV5-1
CASSLNEQGVPSPLHF
>TRBJ2-2|many|TRBV20-1
CSAAWGHPNTGELFF
>TRBJ2-5|many|TRBV12-3/TRBV12-4
CASSNRGQTQYF
>TRBJ2-5|few|TRBV7-8
CASSFPGTGQETQYF
>TRBJ2-2|many|TRBV12-3/TRBV12-4
CASRTGVHTGELFF
>TRBJ2-4|.|TRBV27
CASSGSSFPLNIQYF
>TRBJ2-1|many|TRBV11-2
CASSFRDSYNEQFF
>TRBJ1-3|few|TRBV10-3
CAISGQSSSGNTIYF